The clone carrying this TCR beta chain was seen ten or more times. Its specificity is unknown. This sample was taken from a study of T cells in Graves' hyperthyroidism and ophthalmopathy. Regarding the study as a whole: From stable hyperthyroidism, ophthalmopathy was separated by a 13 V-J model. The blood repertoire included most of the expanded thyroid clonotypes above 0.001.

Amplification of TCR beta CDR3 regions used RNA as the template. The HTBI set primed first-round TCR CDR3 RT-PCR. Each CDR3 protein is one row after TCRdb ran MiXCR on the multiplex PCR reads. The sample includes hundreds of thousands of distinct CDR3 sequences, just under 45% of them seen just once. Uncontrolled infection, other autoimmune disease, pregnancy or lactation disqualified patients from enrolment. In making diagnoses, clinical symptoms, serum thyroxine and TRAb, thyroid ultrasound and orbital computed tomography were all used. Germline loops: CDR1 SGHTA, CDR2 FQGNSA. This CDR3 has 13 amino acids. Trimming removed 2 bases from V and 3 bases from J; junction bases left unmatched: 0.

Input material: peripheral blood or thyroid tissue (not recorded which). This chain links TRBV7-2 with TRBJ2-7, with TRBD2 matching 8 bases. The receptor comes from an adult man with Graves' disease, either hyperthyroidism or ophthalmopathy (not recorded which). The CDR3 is CASSLREGYEQYF. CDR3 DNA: TGTGCCAGCAGCTTACGGGAGGGCTACGAGCAGTACTTC.